The sample holds many counts of the clone carrying this TCR beta chain. Its antigen remains unidentified. Germline V gene sequence: CDR1 SQVTM, CDR2 ANQGSEA. The CDR3 loop spans 12 amino acids. V was clipped by 7 bases and J by 7 bases; unmatched bases: 4. cDNA synthesis was performed by 5'RACE with 10-nucleotide random UMIs. TCRdb passed the 5' RACE reads through MiXCR, listing each CDR3 protein once. The profile shows about 32,000 distinct CDR3 sequences, 13% of them singletons. This sample stems from a study of neurological immune-mediated disorders. Study-wide findings and caveats: CDR3 amino acid sequences of expanded clones were not shared across subjects, a result suggesting private repertoires in all groups. The greatest TCR clonal expansion occurred in HTLV-1-associated myelopathy and the least in multiple sclerosis, which fell below healthy controls.

The time point is: technical triplicate 2. CD4+ or CD8+ T cells at a count of more than 850,000 served as input for the sorted libraries. Sequenced input: CD4+ T cells from blood. V gene TRBV29-1 combines with J gene TRBJ1-6, with TRBD1 matching 7 bases. The clonotype originates from a female donor with HTLV-1-associated myelopathy (HAM/TSP). CDR3 bases: TGCAGCGGCGGACAGGTGAATTCACCCCTCCACTTT. Translation: CSGGQVNSPLHF.